Following are 32 T cell receptor beta chains from one sample sequenced in a study of blood T cell repertoires in COVID-19. Generated by immunoSEQ multiplex PCR, the TCRdb table keeps only in-frame clones and is missing some. The sample has approximately 230,000 clones; roughly 88% are singletons. The sample was PBMCs or T cells enriched from blood (not recorded which). All receptors come from a woman aged 50 to 60 with acute COVID-19.

The chain is built from TRBV30 and TRBJ1-6; tentatively, D is TRBD1 (6 bases). Trimming left V 4 bases short and J 9 bases short, with 16 bases between. Germline assignment: CDR1 GTSNPN and CDR2 SVGIG (reference sequence). The CDR3 runs 14 residues. CDR3 sequence: CAWKFEGVASPLHF. CDR3 DNA sequence: TGTGCCTGGAAATTCGAGGGGGTGGCTTCACCCCTCCACTTT.

The chain is built from TRBV11-2 and TRBJ2-1; 13 nucleotides align to TRBD2. The CDR3 runs to 17 residues. The germline gives CDR1 SGHAT, CDR2 FQNNGV. Germline trimming cut 5 bases from V and 0 bases from J; bases unmatched to any gene: 4. CDR3 nucleotide sequence: TGTGCCAGCAGCCGATGGACTAGCGGGAGCTCCTACAATGAGCAGTTCTTC. Its translation is CASSRWTSGSSYNEQFF.

The gene calls are TRBV6-5 and TRBJ1-1; D is ambiguous. Germline CDR1 MNHEY, CDR2 SVGAGI. The ends were cut back, 7 bases at V and 6 bases at J, with 9 bases in the middle. This CDR3 is 11 amino acids long. DNA for the CDR3: TGTGCCAGCACTCGCGAACCTGAAGCTTTCTTT. Encoded protein: CASTREPEAFF.

The chain has TRBV6-4 and TRBJ2-5; no clear D gene. Trimming took off 0 bases at V and 9 bases at J, with 8 bases between the two ends. This CDR3 has 12 residues. Germline V gives CDR1 MRHNA, CDR2 SNTAGT. CDR3: CASSDSNGPQYF. CDR3 coding DNA: TGTGCCAGCAGTGACTCGAATGGGCCCCAGTACTTC.

The chain couples TRBV10-3 to TRBJ2-1, with 8 positions matching TRBD2. The CDR3 spans 13 residues. Germline lookup yields CDR1 ENHRY and CDR2 SYGVKD. Losses at the gene ends were 10 bases for V and 5 bases for J; bases not matched to a gene: 7. The CDR3: CATGKLADNEQFF. The CDR3 DNA reads TGTGCCACCGGCAAACTAGCGGACAATGAGCAGTTCTTC.

This clone occurred a few times. The rearrangement joins TRBV5-4 to TRBJ2-5; maybe TRBD2 (5 bases). Germline CDR1 and CDR2: SGHNT and YYREEE (reference sequence). The CDR3 totals 13 residues. The germline V and J ends were trimmed by 4 bases and 0 bases, with 7 bases remaining between them. In DNA form, the CDR3 reads TGTGCCAGCAGCGGGGAGAACCAAGAGACCCAGTACTTC. It yields the protein CASSGENQETQYF.

This chain uses TRBV4-3 with TRBJ2-3; D uncertain. The CDR3 is made up of 13 amino acids. Germline V gives CDR1 LGHNA, CDR2 YSLEER. V was trimmed by 2 bases and J by 2 bases, leaving 5 bases between them. The CDR3 reads CASSQQSTDTQYF. CDR3 DNA sequence: TGCGCCAGCAGCCAACAATCCACAGATACGCAGTATTTT.

The chain employs TRBV7-9 and TRBJ1-2, with 7 nucleotides matching TRBD1. J gave up 5 bases and V 0 bases, and 6 bases lay outside the gene matches. CDR3 length: 15 amino acids. Germline V gene lookup returns CDR1 SEHNR and CDR2 FQNEAQ (reference sequence). CDR3 sequence (DNA): TGTGCCAGCAGCTTAGCGCAGGACAGGACTTATGGCTACACCTTC. Residues: CASSLAQDRTYGYTF. Looking up the rest from reference TRBV7-9 and TRBJ1-2 gives the full variable domain: DTGVSQNPRHKITKRGQNVTFRCDPISEHNRLYWYRQTLGQGPEFLTYFQNEAQLEKSRLLSDRFSAERPKGSFSTLEIQRTEQGDSAMYLCASSLAQDRTYGYTFGSGTRLTVV.

J is TRBJ2-2 and V is TRBV7-3, with 11 nucleotides matching TRBD2. Unmatched junction bases numbered 15, after V lost 4 bases and J lost 2 bases. The CDR3 is 20 residues long. CDR1 SGHTA and CDR2 FQGTGA come from the germline V gene. The CDR3 loop reads CASSSRGGLAGGLNTGELFF. CDR3 nucleotide sequence: TGTGCCAGCAGCTCCAGGGGAGGGCTAGCGGGAGGTCTTAACACCGGGGAGCTGTTTTTT.

About this clone: Other nucleotide sequences from this sample produce the same CDR3. This sequence joins TRBV30 and TRBJ1-5; maybe TRBD1 (5 bases). The CDR3 consists of 13 residues. The V end lost 0 bases, the J end lost 4 bases, and 7 bases lay between the germline ends. Germline lookup yields CDR1 GTSNPN and CDR2 SVGIG (reference sequence). The DNA of the CDR3 is TGTGCCTGGAGTGTACGGGGGAATCAGCCCCAGCATTTT. Translation: CAWSVRGNQPQHF.

In DNA form, the CDR3 reads TGTGCCAGCAGCACGGTGGGACAGCAGACCTACGAGCAGTACTTC. It translates to CASSTVGQQTYEQYF. This chain joins TRBV6-5 and TRBJ2-7, with 7 bases matching TRBD1. The CDR3 covers 15 residues. Germline V gene data show CDR1 as MNHEY and CDR2 as SVGAGI. The V gene end was trimmed by 6 bases and the J gene end by 2 bases; junction bases not matched to a gene: 10.

This chain connects TRBV15 to TRBJ2-7, with a tentative D call TRBD1 (5 bases). The CDR3 is 14 amino acids. Germline V CDR1 and CDR2: LNHNV, YYDKDF (reference sequence). The V end was cut by 0 bases, the J end by 2 bases, with 8 bases between. The CDR3 protein is CATSRDAGPYEQYF. The DNA for the CDR3 is TGTGCCACCAGCAGAGACGCAGGGCCCTACGAGCAGTACTTC. Full variable domain (remainder filled in from reference TRBV15 and TRBJ2-7): DAMVIQNPRYQVTQFGKPVTLSCSQTLNHNVMYWYQQKSSQAPKLLFHYYDKDFNNEADTPDNFQSRRPNTSFCFLDIRSPGLGDTAMYLCATSRDAGPYEQYFGPGTRLTVT.

The rearrangement joins TRBV7-9 to TRBJ2-3; 11 positions agree with TRBD2. Germline assignment: CDR1 SEHNR and CDR2 FQNEAQ (reference sequence). CDR3 length: 16 residues. With 3 bases clipped from V and 0 bases from J, the junction kept 2 bases outside the gene matches. The CDR3 DNA follows: TGTGCCAGCAGCTTGGGGACTAGCGGAAGCACAGATACGCAGTATTTT. It is translated as CASSLGTSGSTDTQYF.

The chain recombines TRBV12-5 with TRBJ2-3; D unresolved. The CDR3 has 12 residues. CDR1 LGHNT and CDR2 FRNRAP come from the germline V gene. With 4 bases removed from V and 5 bases from J, the gap between germline ends came to 7 bases. CDR3 sequence: CASGSTLDTQYF. The DNA of the CDR3 is TGTGCTAGTGGTTCGACATTAGATACGCAGTATTTT.

This clone appeared once. The chain couples TRBV5-1 to TRBJ2-5, with 13 positions matching TRBD2. The ends lost 0 bases at V and 4 bases at J; junction bases unmatched: 0. The CDR3 covers 15 residues. CDR1 and CDR2 from the germline V gene are SGHRS and YFSETQ. The DNA for the CDR3 is TGCGCCAGCAGCTTGGGACTAGCGGGAGGAGAGACCCAGTACTTC. It yields the protein CASSLGLAGGETQYF.

CDR3 amino acids: CASSLRGQGGKLFF. CDR3 nucleotide sequence: TGTGCCAGCAGCCTTCGCGGACAGGGTGGAAAACTGTTTTTT. This chain joins TRBV7-9 and TRBJ1-4, with 8 positions matching TRBD1. Germline assignment: CDR1 SEHNR and CDR2 FQNEAQ (reference sequence). The CDR3 spans 14 residues. J gave up 10 bases and V 5 bases, and 9 bases lay outside the gene matches.

The genes are TRBV13 and TRBJ1-1, with D uncertain. Germline V gene lookup returns CDR1 PRHDT and CDR2 FYEKMQ (reference sequence). This CDR3 is 13 amino acids long. With 5 bases removed from V and 1 base from J, the gap between germline ends came to 8 bases. The CDR3 here is CASSRSPNTEAFF. As DNA, the CDR3 is TGTGCCAGCAGCCGTAGCCCGAACACTGAAGCTTTCTTT.

In this sample, this clone turned up once. The chain employs TRBV6-5 and TRBJ1-3; unclear D gene. This CDR3 has 14 residues. Germline V lookup: CDR1 MNHEY, CDR2 SVGAGI. Trimming removed 6 bases at V and 0 bases at J, with 9 bases between. CDR3 protein: CASSFDNSGNTIYF. CDR3 DNA: TGTGCCAGCAGCTTCGACAACTCTGGAAACACCATATATTTT.

The chain's CDR3 is CASSQDGYRGDPYEQYF. The CDR3 DNA follows: TGTGCCAGCAGCCAAGATGGGTACAGGGGGGATCCATACGAGCAGTACTTC. V and J are TRBV14 and TRBJ2-7; 8 nucleotides align to TRBD1. CDR3 length equals 17 residues. The V gene end was trimmed by 0 bases and the J gene end by 4 bases; junction bases not matched to a gene: 11. CDR1 is SGHDN and CDR2 is FVKESK in the germline V gene.

The chain couples TRBV5-6 to TRBJ1-3; D perhaps matches TRBD1 (6 bases). The CDR3 sequence is 14 residues long. V dropped 4 bases and J dropped 0 bases, with 8 bases sitting between them. Germline assignment: CDR1 SGHDT and CDR2 YYEEEE. The CDR3 reads CASSPQGSGNTIYF. CDR3 bases: TGTGCCAGCAGCCCACAGGGCTCTGGAAACACCATATATTTT.

The sample holds a few counts of this clone. The V call is TRBV2, the J call TRBJ2-7; D gene unclear. CDR3 length: 12 amino acids. CDR1 is SNHLY and CDR2 is FYNNEI in the germline V gene. V was pared by 6 bases and J by 8 bases, with 14 bases between. The CDR3 spells CASSALEIQQYF. CDR3 bases: TGTGCCAGCAGCGCGCTTGAGATACAGCAGTACTTC.

The chain recombines TRBV7-9 with TRBJ1-2, with D perhaps TRBD1 (6 bases). The germline V and J ends were trimmed by 1 base and 0 bases, with 12 bases remaining between them. The CDR3 has 16 residues. Germline-derived CDR1 and CDR2 are SEHNR and FQNEAQ (reference sequence). The CDR3 here is CASSLEGVPTNYGYTF. CDR3 DNA: TGTGCCAGCAGCTTAGAGGGGGTCCCAACTAACTATGGCTACACCTTC. Based on the CDR3 plus reference TRBV7-9 and TRBJ1-2, the full variable domain is DTGVSQNPRHKITKRGQNVTFRCDPISEHNRLYWYRQTLGQGPEFLTYFQNEAQLEKSRLLSDRFSAERPKGSFSTLEIQRTEQGDSAMYLCASSLEGVPTNYGYTFGSGTRLTVV.

The J gene is TRBJ2-7, the V gene TRBV27; 9 bases fit TRBD1. Trimming removed 0 bases from V and 5 bases from J; junction bases left unmatched: 8. Looked up from germline, CDR1 is MNHEY and CDR2 is SMNVEV (reference sequence). The CDR3 extends over 16 amino acids. The CDR3 sequence is CASSLSSGTGSHEQYF. CDR3 DNA: TGTGCCAGCAGTTTATCCTCCGGGACAGGGTCCCACGAGCAGTACTTC.

The rearrangement joins TRBV6-5 to TRBJ2-7; the match to TRBD2 covers 8 bases. CDR1 MNHEY and CDR2 SVGAGI come from the germline V gene. Germline trimming cut 0 bases from V and 5 bases from J; bases unmatched to any gene: 3. CDR3 size: 14 residues. This chain's CDR3 is CASSYSREGNEQYF. CDR3 in DNA: TGTGCCAGCAGTTACTCTCGGGAGGGGAACGAGCAGTACTTC.

The rearrangement links TRBV6-2 or TRBV6-3 to TRBJ2-1; D remains ambiguous. Germline V gives CDR1 MNHEY, CDR2 SVGEGT. CDR3 length: 12 residues. Trimming pared 4 bases from V and 15 bases from J, leaving 16 bases between. CDR3 region: CASSWMDSRRFF. The CDR3 DNA sequence: TGTGCCAGCAGTTGGATGGATAGCCGTCGGTTCTTC.

The rearrangement joins TRBV7-8 to TRBJ2-1; 9 nucleotides line up with TRBD2. Germline V gene data show CDR1 as SGHVS and CDR2 as FQNEAQ. The CDR3 spans 16 residues. With 5 bases clipped from V and 2 bases from J, the junction kept 7 bases outside the gene matches. CDR3 loop: CASSDRRLAAYNEQFF. The CDR3 DNA reads TGTGCCAGCAGCGATCGACGACTAGCGGCCTACAATGAGCAGTTCTTC.

The genes are TRBV12-3 or TRBV12-4 and TRBJ2-1; maybe TRBD2 (6 bases). The V end was cut by 5 bases, the J end by 13 bases, with 12 bases between. This CDR3 is built from 11 residues. CDR3: CASSTTRHQFF. The CDR3 DNA reads TGTGCCAGCAGTACGACTAGGCATCAGTTCTTC.

This clone was observed a single time. J is TRBJ1-2 and V is TRBV28; maybe TRBD1 (5 bases). The ends were cut back, 4 bases at V and 3 bases at J, with 15 bases in the middle. This CDR3 is 15 amino acids long. The germline V gene encodes CDR1 MDHEN and CDR2 SYDVKM. In DNA, the CDR3 is TGTGCCAGCAGTTCCCCGGGACTGGGACACTATGGCTACACCTTC. Its protein is CASSSPGLGHYGYTF.

This clone occurred once. V is TRBV7-6 and J is TRBJ2-3; D gene ambiguous. CDR3 length equals 16 residues. CDR1 and CDR2 (germline): SGHVS, FNYEAQ. Trimming took off 1 base at V and 0 bases at J, with 11 bases between the two ends. Here the CDR3 reads CASSLGRALSTDTQYF. The CDR3 DNA sequence: TGTGCCAGCAGCTTAGGTCGAGCCCTTAGCACAGATACGCAGTATTTT.

This clone has more than one count but fewer than ten. The chain couples TRBV5-1 to TRBJ2-1, with TRBD1 matching over 9 bases. There are 14 residues in the CDR3. Germline loops: CDR1 SGHRS, CDR2 YFSETQ. J lost 8 bases, V lost 0 bases, and 3 bases had no gene match. CDR3 sequence: CASSLGGQGDEQFF. In DNA form, the CDR3 reads TGCGCCAGCAGCTTGGGGGGACAGGGCGATGAGCAGTTCTTC.

The table lists this clone with many counts. The chain is built from TRBV18 and TRBJ2-1, with 8 positions matching TRBD1. The CDR3 has 13 amino acids. V was pared by 3 bases and J by 13 bases, with 8 bases of the junction left unmatched. Per germline, CDR1 KGHSH and CDR2 LQKENI. DNA of the CDR3: TGTGCCAGCTCACCGGGACAGGTTTCCCCACAGTTCTTC. This gives the protein CASSPGQVSPQFF.

The chain employs TRBV28 and TRBJ1-2, with 7 nucleotides matching TRBD1. The CDR3 spans 17 residues. V lost 7 bases and J lost 4; bases outside the gene matches: 18. Germline assignment: CDR1 MDHEN and CDR2 SYDVKM. CDR3 coding DNA: TGTGCCAGCAACCCCGGGACAGCCTATTCCTTAGGCTATGGCTACACCTTC. The encoded protein is CASNPGTAYSLGYGYTF.